This T cell receptor beta chain was captured by sequencing in a study of ipilimumab plus nivolumab after autologous stem cell transplantation. Checkpoint therapy with ipilimumab 1 mg/kg began 14 to 28 days after transplant. Clones were sequenced by immunoSEQ multiplex PCR, and TCRdb holds only the in-frame ones, with some missing. The table records about 20,000 clones, 70% to 80% of them present only once. As for this clone: The junction does not match germline at one end; this may be a read error.

CDR1 is LGHNA, CDR2 YNFKEQ, per germline. CDR3 length: 17 residues. The material was PBMCs, obtained in a trial of ipilimumab plus nivolumab as post-transplant consolidation. This sequence originates from a male donor with diffuse large B-cell lymphoma. The V call is TRBV4-2, the J call TRBJ2-2, with TRBD2 matching over 10 bases. The DNA of the CDR3 is TGTGCCGGCAGCCCCTCCCCTAGCGGGGGTCGCACCGGGGAGCTGTTTTTT. Protein product: CAGSPSPSGGRTGELFF.